The 18 T cell receptor beta chains below all came from one sample that was sequenced in a study of T cells generated in artificial thymic organoids. Antigens for these TCRs are unknown. The organoids combined MS5 murine stromal cells carrying human DLL1 with human hematopoietic stem and progenitor cells. Organoids were seeded with FACS-purified CD34+CD3- stem and progenitor cells depleted of residual T cells. Semi-nested PCR with reverse primers in the TRAC or TRBC constant regions amplified each chain separately. TCRdb called the 5' RACE reads again in MiXCR, with one record for every CDR3 protein. This table holds 5,700 or so distinct CDR3 sequences, around 25% found once. Specimen: naive CD8+ T cells grown in artificial thymic organoids from cord blood stem and progenitor cells. The sample's subset: CD3+TCRalphabeta+CD8SP T cells; for blood, CD45RO-CCR7+ naive CD8+ T cells. The source of these receptors is a human donor who gave cord blood stem cells for thymic organoid culture, a cardiac surgery patient who gave postnatal thymus, or a blood donor (not recorded which).

Sample share makes this clonotype medium-sized (0.01 to 0.1%). The chain joins TRBV12-3 or TRBV12-4 to TRBJ2-1; 8 positions match TRBD2. The CDR3 contains 16 residues. V dropped 6 bases and J dropped 3; count of bases not matched to a gene: 10. The CDR3 here is CASRPRGLAGYNEQFF. CDR3 sequence (DNA): TGTGCCAGCAGGCCAAGAGGGCTAGCGGGCTACAATGAGCAGTTCTTC.

This clonotype was picked up a small number of times. The chain employs TRBV12-3 or TRBV12-4 and TRBJ2-5; the match to TRBD2 covers 10 bases. J was trimmed by 1 base and V by 5 bases; bases with no gene match: 7. The CDR3 covers 16 residues. The CDR3 coding sequence is TGTGCCAGCAGTGAATTAGCGGGGGGCCCCCAAGAGACCCAGTACTTC. Translating it yields CASSELAGGPQETQYF.

This clonotype is classed as medium-sized (0.01 to 0.1%). The rearrangement joins TRBV6-2 or TRBV6-3 to TRBJ1-5; TRBD1 is a possible D gene (5 bases). Germline V gene sequence: CDR1 MNHEY, CDR2 SVGEGT. Trimming left V 4 bases short and J 1 base short, with 11 bases between. The CDR3 totals 15 residues. The CDR3 nucleotides are TGTGCCAGCAGTTCCTCCGGGGCCAGCAATCAGCCCCAGCATTTT. Translated, it gives CASSSSGASNQPQHF.

Worth noting for this clonotype: One base away lies a much larger clone, so this may be a sequencing read error. This chain joins TRBV4-3 and TRBJ2-3; 11 nucleotides agree with TRBD2. Germline CDR1 LGHNA, CDR2 YSLEER. The CDR3 runs 15 residues. The CDR3 region has the DNA TGCGCCGGCAGCCCACTAGCGGGAGATGCAGATACGCAGTATTTT. Encoded protein: CAGSPLAGDADTQYF.

This clonotype is labeled as medium-sized. The rearrangement uses TRBV28 and TRBJ1-6; weak D call: TRBD1 (6 bases). V lost 2 bases, J lost 7 bases, and 12 bases lay in between. The CDR3 has 15 residues. The germline gives CDR1 MDHEN, CDR2 SYDVKM. CDR3 DNA sequence: TGTGCCAGCAGTTTAGATGGGGGGCCGAATTCACCCCTCCACTTT. This gives the protein CASSLDGGPNSPLHF.

This clonotype is termed medium-sized. The J gene is TRBJ1-2, the V gene TRBV5-1; the match to TRBD1 covers 8 bases. The CDR3 has 15 residues. V dropped 4 bases and J dropped 0; count of bases not matched to a gene: 5. The V gene's germline CDR1 is SGHRS and CDR2 YFSETQ. CDR3 nucleotides: TGCGCCAGCAGCCCGGGACAGGCCTCTAACTATGGCTACACCTTC. It encodes CASSPGQASNYGYTF.

Comment on this clonotype: A read error may explain this, as a much larger clone is one base away. The rearrangement links TRBV18 to TRBJ2-5; perhaps TRBD1 as D (5 bases). Between the trimmed V and J ends, which lost 3 bases and 1 base, there was a span of 12 bases. CDR1 and CDR2 from the germline V gene are KGHSH and LQKENI. The CDR3 consists of 15 residues. The chain's CDR3 is CASSPNRLSQETQYF. The CDR3 bases are TGTGCCAGCTCACCTAACAGGCTATCCCAAGAGACCCAGTACTTC.

This clonotype is categorized as medium-sized. V is TRBV5-1 and J is TRBJ2-1; no clear D gene. Per germline, CDR1 SGHRS and CDR2 YFSETQ. V was pared by 0 bases and J by 6 bases, with 10 bases between. The CDR3 sequence is 14 residues long. The CDR3 DNA follows: TGCGCCAGCAGCTTGGCCTTTTCGACCAATGAGCAGTTCTTC. It yields the protein CASSLAFSTNEQFF.

This clonotype was recorded at least ten times. The chain has TRBV7-3 and TRBJ2-7, with 9 bases that match TRBD1. Germline CDR1 is SGHTA and CDR2 is FQGTGA. CDR3 length: 14 residues. V lost 7 bases and J lost 5; bases outside the gene matches: 9. As DNA, the CDR3 is TGTGCCAGCATCCAAAGGGACAGGGATGACGAGCAGTACTTC. Amino acid sequence: CASIQRDRDDEQYF.

In its sample, this clonotype is medium-sized. The V and J genes are TRBV4-2 and TRBJ2-5, with D perhaps being TRBD1 or TRBD2 (5 bases each). The length of the CDR3 is 16 residues. Trimming shortened V by 1 base and J by 0 bases, and 12 bases separated the two germline ends. CDR1 is LGHNA and CDR2 is YNFKEQ in the germline V gene. The CDR3 nucleotides read TGTGCCAGCAGCCAAGCCGGGGCCTTGTACCAAGAGACCCAGTACTTC. Amino acid sequence: CASSQAGALYQETQYF.

This clonotype qualifies as medium-sized. The gene calls are TRBV6-6 and TRBJ2-1; 7 nucleotides match TRBD1. V gave up 2 bases and J gave up 0 bases; unmatched junction bases: 13. The CDR3 is made up of 19 amino acids. CDR1 is MNHNY, CDR2 SVGAGI, per germline (reference sequence). CDR3: CASSYLPPRRGSSYNEQFF. In DNA, the CDR3 is TGTGCCAGCAGTTACCTCCCCCCCCGCAGGGGGTCCTCCTACAATGAGCAGTTCTTC.

Relative to its sample, this clonotype is medium-sized (0.01 to 0.1%). The rearrangement uses TRBV20-1 and TRBJ2-1; 7 bases map to TRBD2. V shed 3 bases, J shed 9 bases, and the junction held 11 bases outside the gene matches. CDR3 length: 14 residues. CDR1 and CDR2 from the germline V gene are DFQATT and SNEGSKA (reference sequence). CDR3 DNA sequence: TGCAGTGCTAGCCTCTCGGGAGGAGTCACTGAGCAGTTCTTC. Its translation: CSASLSGGVTEQFF.

With regard to this clonotype: Mismatch with germline at one junction end may stem from a read error. The chain uses TRBV27 and TRBJ2-1; a possible D gene is TRBD2 (5 bases). CDR3 length: 20 amino acids. Per germline, CDR1 MNHEY and CDR2 SMNVEV (reference sequence). CDR3 nucleotide sequence: TGTGCCGGCAGTTTGGCGCGGAAGGGCATCGAGCGGAGCTCCTACAATGAGCAGTTCTTC. Encoded protein: CAGSLARKGIERSSYNEQFF.

This clonotype was found a few times. The rearrangement links TRBV7-9 to TRBJ1-5, with D unclear. With 4 bases removed from V and 3 bases from J, the gap between germline ends came to 10 bases. The CDR3 is 14 residues long. CDR1 and CDR2 from the germline V gene are SEHNR and FQNEAQ (reference sequence). The CDR3 spells CASSSAGINQPQHF. CDR3 in DNA: TGTGCCAGCAGCTCCGCGGGCATCAATCAGCCCCAGCATTTT. Looking up the rest from reference TRBV7-9 and TRBJ1-5 gives the full variable domain: DTGVSQNPRHKITKRGQNVTFRCDPISEHNRLYWYRQTLGQGPEFLTYFQNEAQLEKSRLLSDRFSAERPKGSFSTLEIQRTEQGDSAMYLCASSSAGINQPQHFGDGTRLSIL.

This clonotype showed up just a few times. This clone may be a read error of a much larger clone one base away. V and J are TRBV30 and TRBJ2-7; 7 bases line up with TRBD1. This CDR3 is built from 13 residues. Germline CDR1 and CDR2: GTSNPN and SVGIG (reference sequence). CDR3 sequence (DNA): TGTGCCCGGAGTGGGGACAGCTCCTACGAGCAGTACTTC. Protein: CARSGDSSYEQYF.

This clonotype was picked up a small number of times. Since a much larger clone is just one base distant, this may be a read error. The genes are TRBV10-2 and TRBJ2-7; 8 bases are shared with TRBD2. CDR1 and CDR2 from the germline V gene are WSHSY and SAAADI. CDR3 length: 13 residues. CDR3 sequence: CATKRTSRYGQYF. CDR3 nucleotide sequence: TGCGCCACTAAACGGACTAGCAGGTACGGGCAGTACTTC.

Notes on this clonotype: A much larger clone lies a single base off, so this may be a read error. Written as DNA, the CDR3 is TGTGCCAGCAGCGCAGGGGACTTATACTACGAGCAGTACTTC. The encoded protein is CASSAGDLYYEQYF. V gene TRBV9 combines with J gene TRBJ2-7, with D perhaps TRBD1 or TRBD2 (6 bases each). Germline V gene data show CDR1 as SGDLS and CDR2 as YYNGEE. The V gene lost 3 bases and the J gene lost 3 bases, with 13 bases spanning the gap. The CDR3 spans 14 residues.

This clonotype was found a few times. The chain is built from TRBV12-3 or TRBV12-4 and TRBJ2-7; 7 bases are a match to TRBD2. Trimming at V came to 4 bases and at J to 3 bases, leaving 24 bases not matched to a gene. There are 20 residues in the CDR3. CDR3 amino acids: CASSSKPPRGRGRGGYEQYF. In nucleotides, the CDR3 is TGTGCCAGCAGTTCTAAACCCCCGCGTGGGAGGGGACGGGGCGGCTACGAGCAGTACTTC.